This T cell receptor (beta chain) came from a study of beta chain features in type 1 diabetes. On this clone: Antigen specificity is unknown.

Germline lookup yields CDR1 GTSNPN and CDR2 SVGIG (reference sequence). V was pared by 3 bases and J by 4 bases, with 15 bases between. The length of the CDR3 is 14 residues. The entirety of the isolated RNA underwent reverse transcription, so expressed TCRB transcripts were sequenced. The table came from immunoSEQ multiplex PCR; TCRdb's copy has only in-frame clones and leaves some out. The sample yields more than 300,000 clones, roughly 12% seen once. Study findings and constraints: In every one of the four CD4+ subsets, TCRB CDR3s were moderately but significantly shorter in Type 1 diabetes patients.

Material for sequencing was naive CD4+ T cells from blood. The receptor's source is a woman aged 18-35 years with type 1 diabetes. The chain couples TRBV30 to TRBJ1-2, with a possible D match to TRBD1 (6 bases). CDR3 DNA sequence: TGTGCCTGGAGCGACAGGCTTCCCCTCTATGGCTACACCTTC. It specifies CAWSDRLPLYGYTF.